The 24 T cell receptor beta chains listed next were all sequenced from one sample in a study of human T cells and chemical hapten exposure. The time point was: patch test 3, about 24 weeks after DPC sensitization. Regarding treatment: therapeutic diphenylcyclopropenone sensitization with weekly scalp DPC. From the RACE reads, TCRdb called clonotypes with MiXCR, one entry per CDR3 protein. The sample contains about 190,000 distinct CDR3 sequences, approximately 26% of which appear only once. The sample here was whole blood, taken in connection with sensitization to the hapten diphenylcyclopropenone (DPC). All receptors come from a woman aged 40-49 years with alopecia areata. Some clones in this sample may be carry-over from other donors' samples.

The sample holds a few counts of this clonotype. The chain employs TRBV18 and TRBJ1-3; D unresolved. CDR1 and CDR2 from the germline V gene are KGHSH and LQKENI. The length of the CDR3 is 14 residues. The V gene lost 0 bases and the J gene lost 2 bases, with 5 bases spanning the gap. CDR3 bases: TGTGCCAGCTCACCACCGATGGCTGGAAACACCATATATTTT. Its translation is CASSPPMAGNTIYF.

This chain uses TRBV4-1 with TRBJ1-2, with D possibly TRBD1 on 6 matching bases. V lost 1 base and J 3 bases, leaving 21 bases between the germline ends. Germline V gene data show CDR1 as MGHRA and CDR2 as YSYEKL. This CDR3 is 18 amino acids long. The DNA for the CDR3 is TGCGCCAGCAGCCAAGGGGGGAACAGGGAAATTCTGGACTATGGCTACACCTTC. This codes for CASSQGGNREILDYGYTF.

Ten or more counts support this clonotype. The chain joins TRBV27 to TRBJ1-5; possibly TRBD1 for D (6 bases). V was cut by 1 base and J by 7 bases, with 14 bases left in between. Germline values: CDR1 MNHEY, CDR2 SMNVEV (reference sequence). CDR3 length: 15 residues. CDR3: CASSLYGGLGQPQHF. The CDR3, as DNA: TGTGCCAGCAGTTTATATGGGGGCTTAGGACAGCCCCAGCATTTT.

This clonotype was seen more than once but under ten times. The chain carries TRBV27 and TRBJ2-3; D gene unclear. The germline V gene has CDR1 MNHEY and CDR2 SMNVEV (reference sequence). The CDR3 length is 13 residues. Trimming removed 6 bases at V and 2 bases at J, with 9 bases between. DNA for the CDR3: TGTGCCAGCAGGGGTGGCCCCACAGATACGCAGTATTTT. Amino acids: CASRGGPTDTQYF.

This clonotype was picked up many times. The J gene is TRBJ2-3, the V gene TRBV7-2; TRBD2 agrees at 8 bases. The junction had 0 bases not matched to a gene; V was cut back by 4 bases and J by 0 bases. Looked up from germline, CDR1 is SGHTA and CDR2 is FQGNSA. This CDR3 is built from 14 residues. CDR3 amino acids: CASSSSGSTDTQYF. CDR3 nucleotides: TGTGCCAGCAGCTCTAGCGGGAGCACAGATACGCAGTATTTT.

J is TRBJ2-3 and V is TRBV7-9, with TRBD2 identical over 7 bases. Trimming removed 3 bases from V and 2 bases from J; junction bases left unmatched: 11. This CDR3 has 17 residues. Germline V gives CDR1 SEHNR, CDR2 FQNEAQ (reference sequence). The CDR3 spells CASSFYTSAIITDTQYF. The DNA for the CDR3 is TGTGCCAGCAGCTTTTATACTAGCGCAATCATCACAGATACGCAGTATTTT.

This rearrangement joins TRBV7-3 to TRBJ2-1; TRBD1 matches at 8 bases. Germline V gene lookup returns CDR1 SGHTA and CDR2 FQGTGA. V trimming: 2 bases; J trimming: 2 bases; junction bases outside the gene matches: 2. This CDR3 has 15 residues. The DNA for the CDR3 is TGTGCCAGCAGCTTAGACAGGGGAACCTACAATGAGCAGTTCTTC. This translates into CASSLDRGTYNEQFF.

The chain is built from TRBV11-2 and TRBJ2-1; D call uncertain. Germline V CDR1 and CDR2: SGHAT, FQNNGV. This CDR3 comprises 15 residues. Trimming shortened V by 1 base and J by 5 bases, and 12 bases separated the two germline ends. The CDR3 DNA follows: TGTGCCAGCAGCTTAGCCCCAGGAGCGAACAATGAGCAGTTCTTC. Translation: CASSLAPGANNEQFF.

This clonotype was detected only a few times. This chain uses TRBV6-2 or TRBV6-3 with TRBJ2-7; 8 nucleotides line up with TRBD2. Trimming cost V 7 bases and J 2 bases; bases outside gene matches: 4. The CDR3 runs 13 residues. CDR1 MNHEY and CDR2 SVGEGT come from the germline V gene. DNA of the CDR3: TGTGCCAGCAACCCGGGAGGGCCCTACGAGCAGTACTTC. Translated: CASNPGGPYEQYF.

This clonotype was detected only a few times. J is TRBJ2-1 and V is TRBV29-1; TRBD2 matches 10 bases. This CDR3 region has 17 residues. Germline CDR1 and CDR2: SQVTM and ANQGSEA. Germline trimming cut 6 bases from V and 0 bases from J; bases unmatched to any gene: 11. This CDR3 reads CSVPGTSASSSYNEQFF. The CDR3 DNA sequence: TGCAGCGTGCCCGGGACTAGCGCTTCCAGCTCCTACAATGAGCAGTTCTTC.

This clonotype turned up a few times. This sequence joins TRBV9 and TRBJ1-3; 7 nucleotides line up with TRBD1. There are 16 residues in the CDR3. Looked up from germline, CDR1 is SGDLS and CDR2 is YYNGEE. J gave up 0 bases and V 3 bases, and 6 bases lay outside the gene matches. This CDR3 is CASSGGGSFSGNTIYF. The CDR3 DNA reads TGTGCCAGCAGCGGAGGGGGCAGCTTCTCTGGAAACACCATATATTTT.

This clonotype was seen at least ten times. This chain connects TRBV3-1 to TRBJ1-5; TRBD1 matches 9 bases. This CDR3 is built from 17 residues. V lost 0 bases to trimming and J lost 7 bases; unmatched junction nucleotides: 10. Per the germline V gene, CDR1 is LGHDT and CDR2 is YNNKEL (reference sequence). The CDR3 here is CASSQDWDREEVQPQHF. DNA of the CDR3: TGTGCCAGCAGCCAAGATTGGGACAGGGAGGAGGTACAGCCCCAGCATTTT. Based on the CDR3 plus reference TRBV3-1 and TRBJ1-5, the full variable domain is DTAVSQTPKYLVTQMGNDKSIKCEQNLGHDTMYWYKQDSKKFLKIMFSYNNKELIINETVPNRFSPKSPDKAHLNLHINSLELGDSAVYFCASSQDWDREEVQPQHFGDGTRLSIL.

This clonotype was seen more than once but under ten times. The rearrangement links TRBV28 to TRBJ2-3; 14 bases match TRBD2. V shed 4 bases and J 1 base; nucleotides not matched to a gene: 10. This CDR3 is 19 amino acids long. The germline gives CDR1 MDHEN, CDR2 SYDVKM. The chain's CDR3 is CASSSPGLAGAGGTDTQYF. Here the CDR3 DNA reads TGTGCCAGCAGTTCGCCGGGACTAGCGGGAGCCGGGGGCACAGATACGCAGTATTTT.

In its sample, this clonotype was seen a few times. V usage is TRBV4-2 and J usage is TRBJ2-3; unclear D gene. Between the trimmed V and J ends, which lost 0 bases and 0 bases, there was a span of 7 bases. There are 15 residues in the CDR3. Per germline, CDR1 LGHNA and CDR2 YNFKEQ. CDR3 sequence reads: CASSQEYSSTDTQYF. The CDR3 nucleotides are TGTGCCAGCAGCCAAGAGTACTCCAGCACAGATACGCAGTATTTT.

In this sample, this clonotype turned up a few times. This chain links TRBV9 with TRBJ2-7; D possibly corresponds to TRBD2 (7 bases). Germline V gives CDR1 SGDLS, CDR2 YYNGEE. Trimming pared 4 bases from V and 3 bases from J, leaving 20 bases between. This CDR3 contains 16 residues. DNA for the CDR3: TGTGCCAGCAGCCCCGACGGGGGGCTAGCTTACTACGAGCAGTACTTC. It yields the protein CASSPDGGLAYYEQYF.

With respect to this clonotype: A much larger clonotype is one base distant, so this may be a read error. The chain couples TRBV29-1 to TRBJ2-7; possible D gene TRBD2, 5 bases. Germline V gene lookup returns CDR1 SQVTM and CDR2 ANQGSEA. V was clipped by 5 bases and J by 9 bases, with 20 bases between them. This CDR3 comprises 13 residues. The CDR3 here is CSVQLVGVGAQYF. CDR3 coding DNA: TGCAGCGTTCAACTAGTGGGAGTTGGTGCGCAGTACTTC.

V and J are TRBV25-1 and TRBJ2-7; D might be TRBD2 (5 bases). The germline V and J ends were trimmed by 5 bases and 2 bases, with 10 bases remaining between them. The CDR3 contains 13 residues. CDR1 and CDR2 from the germline V gene are MGHDK and SYGVNS. The DNA of the CDR3 is TGTGCCAGCAGTAGGGCGGGCCCCTACGAGCAGTACTTC. Protein product: CASSRAGPYEQYF.

This clonotype was seen only a few times. V usage is TRBV20-1 and J usage is TRBJ1-6, with no clear D. The CDR3 is 13 residues long. CDR1 is DFQATT, CDR2 SNEGSKA, per germline (reference sequence). Written as DNA, the CDR3 is TGCAGCTCCTACCAGCGATATAATTCACCCCTCCACTTT. Translating it yields CSSYQRYNSPLHF.

This clonotype was counted a few times. This chain uses TRBV7-2 with TRBJ2-7; possibly TRBD2 for D (6 bases). Germline CDR1 and CDR2: SGHTA and FQGNSA. This CDR3 region has 14 residues. Trimming left V 2 bases short and J 1 base short, with 9 bases between. The CDR3 loop is CASSLTSTSYEQYF. The CDR3, as DNA: TGTGCCAGCAGCTTAACTAGCACGTCCTACGAGCAGTACTTC.

The V gene is TRBV10-3, the J gene TRBJ1-6; 8 positions agree with TRBD1. This CDR3 is 14 amino acids long. J lost 10 bases, V lost 3 bases, and 5 bases had no gene match. Germline V lookup: CDR1 ENHRY, CDR2 SYGVKD. Written as DNA, the CDR3 is TGTGCCATCAGTGACTGGACAGGGTCATCACCCCTCCACTTT. As protein: CAISDWTGSSPLHF.

The chain joins TRBV7-9 to TRBJ2-3; 8 bases are a match to TRBD1. V was pared by 4 bases and J by 2 bases, with 5 bases of the junction left unmatched. Germline CDR1 and CDR2: SEHNR and FQNEAQ (reference sequence). The CDR3 extends over 15 amino acids. This chain's CDR3 is CASSSGTGHTDTQYF. CDR3 bases: TGTGCCAGCAGCTCTGGGACAGGTCACACAGATACGCAGTATTTT.

The V call is TRBV12-3 or TRBV12-4, the J call TRBJ1-2; D unresolved. This CDR3 contains 13 residues. The V gene lost 4 bases and the J gene lost 2 bases, with 8 bases spanning the gap. The CDR3 here is CASSSTPNYGYTF. The CDR3 DNA reads as TGTGCCAGCAGTTCGACTCCGAACTATGGCTACACCTTC.

In its sample, this clonotype was seen a few times. The J gene is TRBJ2-2, the V gene TRBV7-9, with 11 bases that match TRBD2. Germline V gene data show CDR1 as SEHNR and CDR2 as FQNEAQ (reference sequence). CDR3 length: 15 residues. V shed 6 bases, J shed 2 bases, and the junction held 2 bases outside the gene matches. Written as DNA, the CDR3 is TGTGCCAGCAGGGGGACTAGCGGTAACACCGGGGAGCTGTTTTTT. It translates to CASRGTSGNTGELFF.

This clonotype showed up just a few times. The CDR3: CASNQGGKYGYTF. CDR3 sequence (DNA): TGTGCCAGCAATCAAGGGGGCAAATATGGCTACACCTTC. J is TRBJ1-2 and V is TRBV6-5, with 7 bases that match TRBD1. CDR1 is MNHEY, CDR2 SVGAGI, per germline. The CDR3 has 13 amino acids. V lost 7 bases, J lost 5 bases, and 7 bases stayed unmatched.